This entry describes one T cell receptor beta chain. Its antigen is still unknown. In the source study's methods: ImmunoSEQ sequences covered only the junction and lacked quality scores; filtering therefore differed. TCRdb's copy holds only in-frame clones and misses some; the assay was immunoSEQ multiplex PCR. The V and J calls and clone size were taken over from that table, and D and trimming were inferred from the DNA. Of over 1.4 million clones in the sample, roughly 96% were seen once. The data belong to a study of shared clonotypes between healthy human individuals. Broader study findings: What limited the represented genetic and exposure-history diversity was the small number of donors. Naive subsets usually exceeded memory subsets in estimated richness.

Deletions cut 5 bases from V and 8 bases from J, with 27 bases between. The germline V gene encodes CDR1 SEHNR and CDR2 FQNEAQ (reference sequence). The CDR3 sequence is 17 residues long. The split of CD4+ cells yielded CD45RA+ naive and CD45RA-negative memory subsets. This receptor was obtained from a man aged 30 to 45 in good health. The J gene is TRBJ1-2, the V gene TRBV7-9; a possible D gene is TRBD1 (6 bases). Sequenced sample: naive CD4+ T cells sorted from blood. Subset indicated: CD45RA+ positively selected. The CDR3 sequence: CASSPYRDPTGGVGYTF. In DNA form, the CDR3 reads TGTGCCAGCAGCCCTTACAGGGATCCCACGGGTGGAGTCGGCTACACCTTC.